These T cell receptor beta chains were read from a single sample in a study of beta chain features in type 1 diabetes. The table came from immunoSEQ multiplex PCR; TCRdb's copy has only in-frame clones and leaves some out. Counted here are roughly 370,000 clones, around 13% occurring once; the ten biggest clones make up under 0.04%. The sequenced material came from naive CD4+ T cells from blood. The receptors come from a man between 25 and 39 years old in good health. CDR3s include the opening cysteine and the closing phenylalanine or tryptophan. D genes are given only for firm matches. The size entry is marked missing in some rows and otherwise reads once, few, many or a size class.

clone_size: NA
d_call: NA
cdr3_length: 15
j_call: TRBJ1-1
v_call: TRBV7-2
cdr3_aa: CASSGGWRGNTEAFF
cdr3_nt: TGTGCCAGCAGCGGGGGATGGCGTGGGAACACTGAAGCTTTCTTT

clone_size: NA
d_call: NA
cdr3_length: 12
j_call: TRBJ2-7
v_call: TRBV7-2
cdr3_aa: CASSPPVYEQYF
cdr3_nt: TGTGCCAGCAGCCCACCTGTGTACGAGCAGTACTTC

clone_size: NA
d_call: TRBD1
cdr3_length: 14
j_call: TRBJ1-1
v_call: TRBV15
cdr3_aa: CATSRGTGGTEAFF
cdr3_nt: TGTGCCACCAGCAGAGGCACAGGGGGCACTGAAGCTTTCTTT

clone_size: few
d_call: NA
cdr3_length: 15
j_call: TRBJ2-2
v_call: TRBV9
cdr3_aa: CASSVTTQNTGELFF
cdr3_nt: TGTGCCAGCAGCGTTACTACGCAGAACACCGGGGAGCTGTTTTTT

clone_size: NA
d_call: NA
cdr3_length: 13
j_call: TRBJ1-1
v_call: TRBV5-1
cdr3_aa: CASSLVDSAEAFF
cdr3_nt: TGCGCCAGCAGCTTGGTCGACAGTGCTGAAGCTTTCTTT

clone_size: NA
d_call: NA
cdr3_length: 11
j_call: TRBJ1-1
v_call: TRBV6-5
cdr3_aa: CASIVERQAFF
cdr3_nt: TGTGCCAGCATTGTCGAGCGCCAAGCTTTCTTT

clone_size: few
d_call: NA
cdr3_length: 13
j_call: TRBJ2-3
v_call: TRBV18
cdr3_aa: CASSRRDTDTQYF
cdr3_nt: TGTGCCAGCTCACGCCGGGACACAGATACGCAGTATTTT

clone_size: few
d_call: TRBD1
cdr3_length: 15
j_call: TRBJ2-2
v_call: TRBV29-1
cdr3_aa: CSVVIWDRSTGELFF
cdr3_nt: TGCAGCGTTGTTATTTGGGACAGGAGTACCGGGGAGCTGTTTTTT

clone_size: NA
d_call: NA
cdr3_length: 13
j_call: TRBJ2-3
v_call: TRBV5-6
cdr3_aa: CASSRTGVDTQYF
cdr3_nt: TGTGCCAGCAGTCGAACAGGAGTTGATACGCAGTATTTT

clone_size: NA
d_call: NA
cdr3_length: 13
j_call: TRBJ2-1
v_call: TRBV27
cdr3_aa: CASSLGPTFVFFF
cdr3_nt: TGTGCCAGCAGTTTGGGGCCGACTTTTGTATTCTTCTTC

clone_size: NA
d_call: NA
cdr3_length: 15
j_call: TRBJ1-1
v_call: TRBV29-1
cdr3_aa: CSVVVWGRVNTEAFF
cdr3_nt: TGCAGCGTTGTAGTCTGGGGGCGGGTGAACACTGAAGCTTTCTTT

clone_size: few
d_call: TRBD1
cdr3_length: 14
j_call: TRBJ2-5
v_call: TRBV5-1
cdr3_aa: CASSTGTGRETQYF
cdr3_nt: TGCGCCAGCAGTACCGGGACAGGGAGGGAGACCCAGTACTTC

clone_size: few
d_call: NA
cdr3_length: 13
j_call: TRBJ2-1
v_call: TRBV30
cdr3_aa: CAWGALLYNEQFF
cdr3_nt: TGTGCCTGGGGGGCACTCCTCTACAATGAGCAGTTCTTC

clone_size: few
d_call: NA
cdr3_length: 13
j_call: TRBJ2-5
v_call: TRBV18
cdr3_aa: CASSPPHRRTQYF
cdr3_nt: TGTGCCAGCTCACCACCACACAGACGGACCCAGTACTTC

clone_size: NA
d_call: NA
cdr3_length: 15
j_call: TRBJ2-1
v_call: TRBV7-2
cdr3_aa: CASSSDSNSYNEQFF
cdr3_nt: TGTGCCAGCAGCTCCGACAGCAACTCCTACAATGAGCAGTTCTTC

clone_size: NA
d_call: NA
cdr3_length: 18
j_call: TRBJ2-3
v_call: TRBV7-9
cdr3_aa: CASSPRVGRAFSTDTQYF
cdr3_nt: TGTGCCAGCAGCCCTAGGGTCGGCAGGGCCTTTAGCACAGATACGCAGTATTTT

clone_size: few
d_call: TRBD2
cdr3_length: 15
j_call: TRBJ2-7
v_call: TRBV2
cdr3_aa: CASRDGRALPHEQYF
cdr3_nt: TGTGCCAGCAGGGACGGGAGGGCACTTCCCCACGAGCAGTACTTC

clone_size: NA
d_call: NA
cdr3_length: 15
j_call: TRBJ2-4
v_call: TRBV27
cdr3_aa: CASRQGVKGGNIQYF
cdr3_nt: TGTGCCAGCAGACAGGGAGTGAAGGGGGGAAACATTCAGTACTTC

clone_size: NA
d_call: NA
cdr3_length: 15
j_call: TRBJ1-1
v_call: TRBV30
cdr3_aa: CAWFRQAAGQSSAFF
cdr3_nt: TGTGCCTGGTTTCGACAGGCCGCGGGCCAATCGTCAGCTTTCTTT

clone_size: NA
d_call: NA
cdr3_length: 15
j_call: TRBJ2-6
v_call: TRBV5-1
cdr3_aa: CASSLKSSGANVLTF
cdr3_nt: TGCGCCAGCAGCTTAAAGAGCTCTGGGGCCAACGTCCTGACTTTC

clone_size: NA
d_call: TRBD1
cdr3_length: 17
j_call: TRBJ1-6
v_call: TRBV5-6
cdr3_aa: CASSLRQGYTYNSPLHF
cdr3_nt: TGTGCCAGCAGCTTGCGACAGGGATACACCTATAATTCACCCCTCCACTTT

clone_size: few
d_call: NA
cdr3_length: 15
j_call: TRBJ2-1
v_call: TRBV14
cdr3_aa: CASSQVTVLYNEQFF
cdr3_nt: TGTGCCAGCAGCCAAGTAACAGTCCTTTACAATGAGCAGTTCTTC

clone_size: few
d_call: NA
cdr3_length: 14
j_call: TRBJ1-5
v_call: TRBV18
cdr3_aa: CASSQGRGNQPQHF
cdr3_nt: TGTGCCAGCTCACAGGGCCGGGGCAATCAGCCCCAGCATTTT

clone_size: few
d_call: NA
cdr3_length: 13
j_call: TRBJ1-1
v_call: TRBV7-9
cdr3_aa: CASSLAPQEEAFF
cdr3_nt: TGTGCCAGCAGCTTAGCCCCACAGGAAGAAGCTTTCTTT

clone_size: NA
d_call: TRBD2
cdr3_length: 10
j_call: TRBJ2-5
v_call: TRBV29-1
cdr3_aa: CSVRGGAQYF
cdr3_nt: TGCAGCGTACGCGGGGGGGCCCAGTACTTC

clone_size: NA
d_call: NA
cdr3_length: 13
j_call: TRBJ1-1
v_call: TRBV7-2
cdr3_aa: CASSVPGVAEAFF
cdr3_nt: TGTGCCAGCAGCGTCCCCGGGGTGGCTGAAGCTTTCTTT

clone_size: NA
d_call: NA
cdr3_length: 16
j_call: TRBJ2-1
v_call: TRBV4-2
cdr3_aa: CASSQDMGVRSNEQFF
cdr3_nt: TGTGCCAGCAGCCAAGATATGGGGGTTCGGTCCAATGAGCAGTTCTTC

clone_size: few
d_call: NA
cdr3_length: 10
j_call: TRBJ1-5
v_call: TRBV11-2
cdr3_aa: CASSLDPWHF
cdr3_nt: TGTGCCAGCAGCTTAGATCCCTGGCATTTT

clone_size: NA
d_call: TRBD2
cdr3_length: 17
j_call: TRBJ2-4
v_call: TRBV11-3
cdr3_aa: CASSPRAGGLAKNIQYF
cdr3_nt: TGTGCCAGCAGCCCTCGAGCGGGAGGGCTAGCCAAAAACATTCAGTACTTC

clone_size: few
d_call: NA
cdr3_length: 16
j_call: TRBJ2-3
v_call: TRBV5-4
cdr3_aa: CASSLFPRGNTDTQYF
cdr3_nt: TGTGCCAGCAGCTTGTTCCCCAGGGGAAACACAGATACGCAGTATTTT

clone_size: few
d_call: TRBD1
cdr3_length: 14
j_call: TRBJ1-2
v_call: TRBV27
cdr3_aa: CASSDRGRGYGYTF
cdr3_nt: TGTGCCAGCAGCGACAGGGGGCGCGGGTATGGCTACACCTTC

clone_size: NA
d_call: TRBD2
cdr3_length: 16
j_call: TRBJ2-5
v_call: TRBV9
cdr3_aa: CASSMGTSDSPRAQYF
cdr3_nt: TGTGCCAGCAGCATGGGGACTAGCGACTCCCCCCGGGCCCAGTACTTC

clone_size: few
d_call: NA
cdr3_length: 11
j_call: TRBJ1-5
v_call: TRBV20-1
cdr3_aa: CSAGASQPQHF
cdr3_nt: TGCAGTGCAGGGGCTAGTCAGCCCCAGCATTTT

clone_size: many
d_call: NA
cdr3_length: 12
j_call: TRBJ2-5
v_call: TRBV23-1
cdr3_aa: CASSPHFGTQYF
cdr3_nt: TGCGCCAGCAGTCCCCACTTTGGGACCCAGTACTTC

clone_size: NA
d_call: NA
cdr3_length: 12
j_call: TRBJ2-3
v_call: TRBV5-1
cdr3_aa: CASSLITDTQYF
cdr3_nt: TGCGCCAGCAGCTTGATCACAGATACGCAGTATTTT

clone_size: NA
d_call: NA
cdr3_length: 15
j_call: TRBJ2-5
v_call: TRBV27
cdr3_aa: CASSFSAQTTRTQYF
cdr3_nt: TGTGCCAGCAGTTTTTCCGCCCAGACGACTAGGACCCAGTACTTC

clone_size: NA
d_call: NA
cdr3_length: 14
j_call: TRBJ2-3
v_call: TRBV11-2
cdr3_aa: CASSSLTSTDTQYF
cdr3_nt: TGTGCCAGCAGCTCCCTAACTAGCACAGATACGCAGTATTTT

clone_size: NA
d_call: NA
cdr3_length: 12
j_call: TRBJ1-1
v_call: TRBV9
cdr3_aa: CASSGRGTEAFF
cdr3_nt: TGTGCCAGCAGCGGACGAGGGACTGAAGCTTTCTTT

clone_size: NA
d_call: NA
cdr3_length: 14
j_call: TRBJ2-5
v_call: TRBV18
cdr3_aa: CASSPLTQGKTQYF
cdr3_nt: TGTGCCAGCTCACCACTAACCCAGGGGAAGACCCAGTACTTC

clone_size: NA
d_call: NA
cdr3_length: 12
j_call: TRBJ1-4
v_call: TRBV5-4
cdr3_aa: CASSRQSEKLFF
cdr3_nt: TGTGCCAGCAGTCGGCAGTCTGAAAAACTGTTTTTT

clone_size: few
d_call: NA
cdr3_length: 13
j_call: TRBJ2-1
v_call: TRBV5-4
cdr3_aa: CASSTRVRNEQFF
cdr3_nt: TGTGCCAGCAGCACCAGGGTTCGCAATGAGCAGTTCTTC